The rows below give T cell receptor beta chains drawn from one sample of a study of OX40 agonist ivuxolimab in advanced cancers. Clones were read by immunoSEQ multiplex PCR, and TCRdb kept only the in-frame ones, dropping some. Found here are around 66,000 clones, 87% of them singletons; the top ten hold approximately 2%. The material sequenced was CD4+ or CD8+ T cells sorted from blood, taken in a trial of the OX40 agonist ivuxolimab. The receptors were sampled from an adult with an advanced solid tumor such as melanoma, head and neck, liver or kidney cancer. The CDR3 runs from the conserved cysteine through the conserved F or W. Fields, in order: J gene, V gene, D gene, clone size, CDR3 DNA, CDR3 protein. A D gene is named only where the DNA matches it firmly. The size of a clone is reported for some rows only, either as once, few or many, or as a class for expanded clones.

>TRBJ1-5|TRBV10-2|TRBD1|.
TGCGCCAGCAGTGCTCCCGGGACAGGGAATCAGCCCCAGCATTTT
CASSAPGTGNQPQHF
>TRBJ1-2|TRBV7-9|TRBD1|.
TGTGCCAGCAGCTGGGAAGGGACAGGGATGAATGGCTACACCTTC
CASSWEGTGMNGYTF
>TRBJ1-6|TRBV18|.|.
TGTGCCAGCTCACCGGACGAGGTTGTTTCACCCCTCCACTTT
CASSPDEVVSPLHF
>TRBJ2-2|TRBV18|.|.
TGTGCCAGCTCATCGGGACAGAACACCGGGGAGCTGTTTTTT
CASSSGQNTGELFF
>TRBJ2-5|TRBV18|.|.
TGTGCCAGCTCACCAAGTCGGCAGGGACAAGAGACCCAGTACTTC
CASSPSRQGQETQYF
>TRBJ1-1|TRBV28|.|.
TGTGCCAGCAGAGCAAACGTGAACACTGAAGCTTTCTTT
CASRANVNTEAFF
>TRBJ2-1|TRBV7-2|.|once
TGTGCCAGCAGCTTAGTTTGGGGAGAGCAGTTCTTC
CASSLVWGEQFF
>TRBJ1-4|TRBV6-1|.|.
TGTGCCAGCAGTCCTGGGACGGTTTTACAAAAACTGTTTTTT
CASSPGTVLQKLFF
>TRBJ2-1|TRBV6-1|TRBD2|.
TGTGCCAGTAGAGGACTAGCGGGAACGAATGAGCAGTTCTTC
CASRGLAGTNEQFF
>TRBJ2-3|TRBV19|.|.
TGTGCCACCAATAGGGCTTCTGGCACAGATACGCAGTATTTT
CATNRASGTDTQYF
>TRBJ1-2|TRBV14|.|once
TGTGCCAGCAGCCAAGTGACAAATCCTAACTATGGCTACACCTTC
CASSQVTNPNYGYTF
>TRBJ1-1|TRBV6-9|.|.
TGTGCCAGCAGCCTAAACCGGGACGGGAACACTGAAGCTTTCTTT
CASSLNRDGNTEAFF
>TRBJ2-7|TRBV2|.|.
TGTGCCAGCAGTCGGAACTACGAGCAGTACTTC
CASSRNYEQYF
>TRBJ1-1|TRBV11-2|.|once
TGTGCCAGCAGCTCGCAGGCCATGAACACTGAAGCTTTCTTT
CASSSQAMNTEAFF
>TRBJ1-3|TRBV30|.|.
TGTGCCTGGAGAACAGGTTTCTCTGGAAACACCATATATTTT
CAWRTGFSGNTIYF
>TRBJ1-4|TRBV10-3|.|.
TGTGCCATCAGTGAGTCTGGCTTTAATGAAAAACTGTTTTTT
CAISESGFNEKLFF
>TRBJ2-1|TRBV27|TRBD2|.
TGTGCCAGCAGTTTATCGGGACTAGCGGGGGGTTCCAATGAGCAGTTCTTC
CASSLSGLAGGSNEQFF